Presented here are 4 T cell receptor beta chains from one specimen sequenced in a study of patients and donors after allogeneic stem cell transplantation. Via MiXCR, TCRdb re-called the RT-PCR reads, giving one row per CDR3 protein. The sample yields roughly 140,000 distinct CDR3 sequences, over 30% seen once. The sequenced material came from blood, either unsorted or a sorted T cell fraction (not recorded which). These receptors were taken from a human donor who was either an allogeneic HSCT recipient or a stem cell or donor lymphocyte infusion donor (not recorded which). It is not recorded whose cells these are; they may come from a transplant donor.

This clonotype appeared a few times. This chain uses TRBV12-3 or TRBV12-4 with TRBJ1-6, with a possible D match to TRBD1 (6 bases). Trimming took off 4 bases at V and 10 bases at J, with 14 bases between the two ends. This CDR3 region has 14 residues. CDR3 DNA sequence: TGTGCCAGCAGTTATGCAGGGGACGGGTCACCCCTCCACTTT. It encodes CASSYAGDGSPLHF.

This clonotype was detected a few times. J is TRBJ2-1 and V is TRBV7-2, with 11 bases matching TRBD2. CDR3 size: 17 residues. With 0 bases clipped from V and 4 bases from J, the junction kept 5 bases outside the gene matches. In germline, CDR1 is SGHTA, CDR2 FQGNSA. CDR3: CASSLATSGGVYNEQFF. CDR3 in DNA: TGTGCCAGCAGCTTAGCCACTAGCGGGGGTGTGTACAATGAGCAGTTCTTC.

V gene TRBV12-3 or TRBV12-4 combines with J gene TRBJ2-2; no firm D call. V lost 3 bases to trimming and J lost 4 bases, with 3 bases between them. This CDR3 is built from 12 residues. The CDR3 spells CASSLLTGELFF. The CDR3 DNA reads TGTGCCAGCAGTTTGCTCACCGGGGAGCTGTTTTTT.

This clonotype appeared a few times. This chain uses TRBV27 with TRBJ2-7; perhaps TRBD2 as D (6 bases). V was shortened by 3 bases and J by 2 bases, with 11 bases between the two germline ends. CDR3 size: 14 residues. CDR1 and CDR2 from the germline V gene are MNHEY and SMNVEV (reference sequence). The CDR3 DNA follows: TGTGCCAGCAGTTTCCGCAGGGAGGCCTACGAGCAGTACTTC. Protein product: CASSFRREAYEQYF.